This T cell receptor beta chain was retrieved from a study of CD8+CD57+ T cells in acquired aplastic anemia. Whole-study context: Sorting CD4+ and CD8+ cells gave DNA averaging about 2.9 ug.

Study conclusions and caveats: Found in both controls and patients were approximately 31 CD8+ CDR3 sequences.

V gave up 3 bases and J gave up 1 base, with 12 bases separating them. Looked up from germline, CDR1 is SGHAT and CDR2 is FQDESV (reference sequence). The CDR3 has 15 amino acids. Regarding this clonotype: Its antigen is not identified.

Genomic DNA, the template, was used for profiling of the TCR beta VDJ and CDR3. TCRdb itself ran the reads through MiXCR, one entry per CDR3 protein. The sample holds 350,000 to 450,000 distinct CDR3 sequences, around 68% seen once. What was sequenced was sorted CD4+, CD8+, or CD8+CD57+ T cells (not recorded which) from PBMCs. The TCR originated in a human donor in good health, serving as a control. The V call is TRBV11-1, the J call TRBJ2-5, with D possibly TRBD2 on 5 matching bases. The CDR3 spells CASSFVRGPQETQYF. DNA of the CDR3: TGTGCCAGCAGCTTCGTCAGAGGGCCCCAAGAGACCCAGTACTTC. Using reference TRBV11-1 and TRBJ2-5 for the parts outside the CDR3, the full variable domain is EAEVAQSPRYKITEKSQAVAFWCDPISGHATLYWYRQILGQGPELLVQFQDESVVDDSQLPKDRFSAERLKGVDSTLKIQPAELGDSAMYLCASSFVRGPQETQYFGPGTRLLVL.